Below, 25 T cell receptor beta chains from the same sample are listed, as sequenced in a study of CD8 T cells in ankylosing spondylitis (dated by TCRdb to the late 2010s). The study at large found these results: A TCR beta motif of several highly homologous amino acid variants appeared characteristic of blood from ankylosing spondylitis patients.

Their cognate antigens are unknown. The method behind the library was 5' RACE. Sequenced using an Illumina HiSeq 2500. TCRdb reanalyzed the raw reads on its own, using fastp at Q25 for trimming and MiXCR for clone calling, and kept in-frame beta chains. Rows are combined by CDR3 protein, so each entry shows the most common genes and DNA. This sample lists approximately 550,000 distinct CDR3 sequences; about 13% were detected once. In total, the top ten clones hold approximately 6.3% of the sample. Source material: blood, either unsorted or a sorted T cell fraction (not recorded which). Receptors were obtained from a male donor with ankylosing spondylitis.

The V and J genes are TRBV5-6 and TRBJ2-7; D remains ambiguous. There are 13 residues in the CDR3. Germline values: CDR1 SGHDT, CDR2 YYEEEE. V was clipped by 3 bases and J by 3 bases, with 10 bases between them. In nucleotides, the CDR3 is TGTGCCAGCAGCTCTAATACGGTCTACGAGCAGTACGTC. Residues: CASSSNTVYEQYV.

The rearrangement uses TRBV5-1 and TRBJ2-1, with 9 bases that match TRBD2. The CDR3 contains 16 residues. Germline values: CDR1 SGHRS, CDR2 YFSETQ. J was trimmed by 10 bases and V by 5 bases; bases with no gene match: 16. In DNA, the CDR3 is TGCGCCAGCAGGTTGATCTTAGCGGGAGACGTAAGGGAGCAGTTCTTC. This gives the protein CASRLILAGDVREQFF.

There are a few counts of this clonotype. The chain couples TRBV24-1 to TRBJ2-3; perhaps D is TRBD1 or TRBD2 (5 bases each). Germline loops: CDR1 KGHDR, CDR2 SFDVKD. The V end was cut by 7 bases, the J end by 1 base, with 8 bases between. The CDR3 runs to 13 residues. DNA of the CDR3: TGTGCCACCAGCCGGGACGGCACAGATACGCAGTATTTT. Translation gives CATSRDGTDTQYF.

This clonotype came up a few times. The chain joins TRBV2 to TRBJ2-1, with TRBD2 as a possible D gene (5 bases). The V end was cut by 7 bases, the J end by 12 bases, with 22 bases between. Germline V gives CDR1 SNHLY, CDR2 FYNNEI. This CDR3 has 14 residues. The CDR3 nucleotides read TGTGCCAGCATTAATTTGGGCCTGAGGGATGGGCAGTTCTTC. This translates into CASINLGLRDGQFF.

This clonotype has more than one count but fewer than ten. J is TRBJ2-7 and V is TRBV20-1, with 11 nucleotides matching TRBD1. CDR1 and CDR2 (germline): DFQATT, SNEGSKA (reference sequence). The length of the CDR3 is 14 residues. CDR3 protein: CSGQGARLFDEQYF. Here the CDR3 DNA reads TGCAGCGGACAGGGGGCGCGGCTTTTCGACGAGCAGTACTTC.

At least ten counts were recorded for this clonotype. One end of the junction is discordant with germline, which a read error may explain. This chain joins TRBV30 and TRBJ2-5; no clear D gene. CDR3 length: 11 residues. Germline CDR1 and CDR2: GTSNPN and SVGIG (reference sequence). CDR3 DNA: TGTGCCTGGAGCAGCCAAGGGACCCAGTACTTC. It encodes CAWSSQGTQYF. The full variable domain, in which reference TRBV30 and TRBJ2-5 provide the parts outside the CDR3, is SQTIHQWPATLVQPVGSPLSLECTVEGTSNPNLYWYRQAAGRGLQLLFYSVGIGQISSEVPQNLSASRPQDRQFILSSKKLLLSDSGFYLCAWSSQGTQYFGPGTRLLVL.

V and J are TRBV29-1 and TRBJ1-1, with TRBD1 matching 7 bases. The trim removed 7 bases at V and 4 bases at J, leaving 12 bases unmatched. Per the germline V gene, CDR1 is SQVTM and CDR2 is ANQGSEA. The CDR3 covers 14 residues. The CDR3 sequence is CSATHRGWSTEAFF. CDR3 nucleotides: TGCAGCGCAACACACAGGGGATGGAGCACTGAAGCTTTCTTT.

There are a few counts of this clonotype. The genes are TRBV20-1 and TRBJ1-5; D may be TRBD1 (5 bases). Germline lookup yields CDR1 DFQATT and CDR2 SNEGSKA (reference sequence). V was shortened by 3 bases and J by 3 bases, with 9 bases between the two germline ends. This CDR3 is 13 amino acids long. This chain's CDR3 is CSARGQNNQPQHF. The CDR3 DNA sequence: TGCAGTGCTAGGGGGCAGAACAATCAGCCCCAGCATTTT.

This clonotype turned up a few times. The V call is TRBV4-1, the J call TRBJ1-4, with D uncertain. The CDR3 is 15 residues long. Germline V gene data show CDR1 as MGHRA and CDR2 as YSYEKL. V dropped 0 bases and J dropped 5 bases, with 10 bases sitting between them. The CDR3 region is CASSQDLKGNEKLFF. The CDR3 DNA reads TGCGCCAGCAGCCAAGATCTTAAGGGAAATGAAAAACTGTTTTTT.

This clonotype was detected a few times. CDR3 nucleotides: TGTGCCAGCAGCTTAGGTCCGAGACAGGGCCATGAGCAGTTCTTC. Protein sequence: CASSLGPRQGHEQFF. V usage is TRBV5-5 and J usage is TRBJ2-1; 7 bases are shared with TRBD1. Germline lookup yields CDR1 SGHKS and CDR2 YYEKEE (reference sequence). This CDR3 is 15 amino acids long. Unmatched junction bases numbered 10, after V lost 2 bases and J lost 8 bases. Filled out from reference TRBV5-5 and TRBJ2-1, the complete variable domain reads DAGVTQSPTHLIKTRGQQVTLRCSPISGHKSVSWYQQVLGQGPQFIFQYYEKEERGRGNFPDRFSARQFPNYSSELNVNALLLGDSALYLCASSLGPRQGHEQFFGPGTRLTVL.

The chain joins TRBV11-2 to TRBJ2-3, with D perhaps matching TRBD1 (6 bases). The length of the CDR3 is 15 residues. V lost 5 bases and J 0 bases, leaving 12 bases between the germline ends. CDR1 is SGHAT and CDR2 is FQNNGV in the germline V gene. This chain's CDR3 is CASSRQDLSTDTQYF. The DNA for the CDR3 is TGTGCCAGCAGCCGACAGGATCTTAGCACAGATACGCAGTATTTT. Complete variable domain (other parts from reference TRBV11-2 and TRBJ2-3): EAGVAQSPRYKIIEKRQSVAFWCNPISGHATLYWYQQILGQGPKLLIQFQNNGVVDDSQLPKDRFSAERLKGVDSTLKIQPAKLEDSAVYLCASSRQDLSTDTQYFGPGTRLTVL.

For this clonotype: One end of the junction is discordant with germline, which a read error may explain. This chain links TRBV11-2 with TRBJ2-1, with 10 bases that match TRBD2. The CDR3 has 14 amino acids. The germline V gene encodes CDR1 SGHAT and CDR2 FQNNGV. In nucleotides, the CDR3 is TGTGCCAGCAGCCAAATCAGGCTAGCGGGAGAAGTCCCATTC. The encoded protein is CASSQIRLAGEVPF.

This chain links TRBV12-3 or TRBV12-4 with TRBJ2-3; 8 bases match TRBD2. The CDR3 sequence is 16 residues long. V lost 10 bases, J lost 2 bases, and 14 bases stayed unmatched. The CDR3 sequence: CATCFGRARSTDTQYF. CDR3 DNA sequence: TGTGCCACCTGTTTCGGGAGGGCCAGGTCCACAGATACGCAGTATTTT.

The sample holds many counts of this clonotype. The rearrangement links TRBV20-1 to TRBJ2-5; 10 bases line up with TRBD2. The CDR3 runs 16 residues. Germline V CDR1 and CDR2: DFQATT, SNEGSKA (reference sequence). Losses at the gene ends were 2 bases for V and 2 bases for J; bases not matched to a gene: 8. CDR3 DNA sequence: TGCAGTGCTAGACGGTTAGCGGGAGGTGAACAAGAGACCCAGTACTTC. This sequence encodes CSARRLAGGEQETQYF.

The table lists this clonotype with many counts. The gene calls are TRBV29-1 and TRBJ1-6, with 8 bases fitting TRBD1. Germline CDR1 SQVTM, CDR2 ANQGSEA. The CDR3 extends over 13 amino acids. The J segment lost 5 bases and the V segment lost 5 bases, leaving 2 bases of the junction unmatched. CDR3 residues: CSVRTGNNSPLHF. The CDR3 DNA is TGCAGCGTTCGGACAGGGAATAATTCACCCCTCCACTTT.

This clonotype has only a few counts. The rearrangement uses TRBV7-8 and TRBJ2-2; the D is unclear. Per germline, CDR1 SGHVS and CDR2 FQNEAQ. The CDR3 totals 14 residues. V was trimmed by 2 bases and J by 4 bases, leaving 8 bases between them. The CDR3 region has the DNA TGTGCCAGCAGCTTATCTCGGCCCACCGGGGAGCTGTTTTTT. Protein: CASSLSRPTGELFF.

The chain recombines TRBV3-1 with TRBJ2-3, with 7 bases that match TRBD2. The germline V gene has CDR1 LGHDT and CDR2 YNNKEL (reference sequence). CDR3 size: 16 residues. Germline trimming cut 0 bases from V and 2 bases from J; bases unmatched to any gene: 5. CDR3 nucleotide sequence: TGTGCCAGCAGCCAAGATCCCGGGACTAACACAGATACGCAGTATTTT. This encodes CASSQDPGTNTDTQYF.

CDR3 loop: CASSGQRDSYEQYF. CDR3 DNA: TGTGCCAGTAGCGGTCAGCGGGATTCCTACGAGCAGTACTTC. J is TRBJ2-7 and V is TRBV19; 7 positions match TRBD2. The ends lost 6 bases at V and 1 base at J; junction bases unmatched: 6. This CDR3 spans 14 amino acids. Germline CDR1 LNHDA, CDR2 SQIVND (reference sequence). The variable domain in full, with the rest retrieved from reference TRBV19 and TRBJ2-7, is DGGITQSPKYLFRKEGQNVTLSCEQNLNHDAMYWYRQDPGQGLRLIYYSQIVNDFQKGDIAEGYSVSREKKESFPLTVTSAQKNPTAFYLCASSGQRDSYEQYFGPGTRLTVT.

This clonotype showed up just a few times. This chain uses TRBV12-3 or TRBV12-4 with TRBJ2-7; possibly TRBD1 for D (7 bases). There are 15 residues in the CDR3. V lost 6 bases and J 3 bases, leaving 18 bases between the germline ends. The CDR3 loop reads CASRDGTVDYYEQYF. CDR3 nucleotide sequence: TGTGCCAGCAGGGACGGGACAGTGGACTACTACGAGCAGTACTTC.

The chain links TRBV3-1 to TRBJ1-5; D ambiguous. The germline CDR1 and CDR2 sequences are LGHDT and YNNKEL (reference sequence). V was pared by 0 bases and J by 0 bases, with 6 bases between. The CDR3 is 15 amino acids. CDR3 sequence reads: CASSQDSDSNQPQHF. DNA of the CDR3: TGTGCCAGCAGCCAAGATTCAGATAGCAATCAGCCCCAGCATTTT.

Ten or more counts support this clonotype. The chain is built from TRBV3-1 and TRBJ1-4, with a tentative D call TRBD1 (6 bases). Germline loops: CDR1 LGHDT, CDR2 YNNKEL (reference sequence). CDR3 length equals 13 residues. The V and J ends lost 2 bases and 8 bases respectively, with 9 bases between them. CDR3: CASSQNGQEKLFF. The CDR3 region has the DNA TGTGCCAGCAGCCAAAATGGACAGGAAAAACTGTTTTTT.

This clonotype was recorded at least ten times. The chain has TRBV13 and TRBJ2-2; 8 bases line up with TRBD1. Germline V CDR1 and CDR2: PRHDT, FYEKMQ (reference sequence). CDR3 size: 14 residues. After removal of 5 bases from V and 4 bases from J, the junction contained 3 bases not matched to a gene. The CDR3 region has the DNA TGTGCCAGCAGCGACAGGGGCGGCACCGGGGAGCTGTTTTTT. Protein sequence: CASSDRGGTGELFF.

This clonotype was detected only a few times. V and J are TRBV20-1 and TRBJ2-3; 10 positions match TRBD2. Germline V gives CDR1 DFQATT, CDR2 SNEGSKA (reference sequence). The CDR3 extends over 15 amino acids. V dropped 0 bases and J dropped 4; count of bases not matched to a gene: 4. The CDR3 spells CSAREASGRSDTQYF. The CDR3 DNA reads TGCAGTGCTAGAGAGGCTAGCGGGAGATCAGATACGCAGTATTTT.

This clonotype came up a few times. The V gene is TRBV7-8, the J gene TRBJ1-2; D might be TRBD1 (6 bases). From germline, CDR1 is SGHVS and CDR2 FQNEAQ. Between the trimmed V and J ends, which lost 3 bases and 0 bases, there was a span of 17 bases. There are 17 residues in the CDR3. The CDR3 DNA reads TGTGCCAGCAGCTTTCCAGCCGCACAGGGACCTAACTATGGCTACACCTTC. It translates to CASSFPAAQGPNYGYTF.

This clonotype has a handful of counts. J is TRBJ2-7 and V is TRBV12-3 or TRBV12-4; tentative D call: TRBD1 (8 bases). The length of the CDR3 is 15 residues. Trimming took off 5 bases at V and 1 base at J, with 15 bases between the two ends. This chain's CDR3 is CASSGGGQASYEQYV. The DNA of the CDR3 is TGTGCCAGCAGTGGCGGGGGACAGGCTTCCTACGAGCAGTACGTC.